Listed below are T cell receptor beta chains from one sample, sequenced in a study of blood T cell repertoires in COVID-19. The method was immunoSEQ multiplex PCR; TCRdb's version includes in-frame clones alone and lacks a portion of them. The top ten clones hold 6% to 9% of a sample with just under 50,000 clones, 70% to 85% of them seen once. Sequencing was done on a sample of peripheral blood. These receptors were collected from a human donor in a cohort sampled during active COVID-19. Both conserved end residues are part of each CDR3. The order of the fields is D gene, clone size, J gene, V gene, CDR3 DNA, CDR3 protein. A D gene is named only where the DNA matches it firmly. The size entry is marked missing in some rows and otherwise reads once, few, many or a size class.

TRBD2 | NA | TRBJ2-1 | TRBV24-1 | TGTGCCACCTCCGGGACTAGCGGGGACTACAATGAGCAGTTCTTC | CATSGTSGDYNEQFF
TRBD1 | NA | TRBJ1-2 | TRBV7-2 | TGTGCCAGCAGCCCCCGACAGGGGGGTGGTGAATCAAACTATGGCTACACCTTC | CASSPRQGGGESNYGYTF
TRBD2 | NA | TRBJ2-3 | TRBV7-9 | TGTGCCAGCAGCTTAGGGACTAGCGGGTACACAGATACGCAGTATTTT | CASSLGTSGYTDTQYF
TRBD1 | NA | TRBJ1-2 | TRBV20-1 | TGCAGTGCTAGTCCGGGGACAGGGGAGGGGTATGGCTACACCTTC | CSASPGTGEGYGYTF
NA | NA | TRBJ1-1 | TRBV7-2 | TGTGCCAGCACCCCCGGGGGGCAGAAAAGAGAAGCTTTCTTT | CASTPGGQKREAFF
NA | NA | TRBJ2-2 | TRBV7-6 | TGTGCCAGCAGCCCGTTAACAGGGCCCGGCACCGGGGAGCTGTTTTTT | CASSPLTGPGTGELFF
TRBD1 | once | TRBJ1-5 | TRBV19 | TGTGCCAGTAGTTTAGGACAGGGACTTCAGCCCCAGCATTTT | CASSLGQGLQPQHF
NA | NA | TRBJ1-1 | TRBV6-4 | TGTGCCAGCAGTGCCAACAGGGACCTTAACACTGAAGCTTTCTTT | CASSANRDLNTEAFF
NA | once | TRBJ1-4 | TRBV18 | TGTGCCAGCTCACCATTACCTCCCAGGGGAGAACGGGAAAAACTGTTTTTT | CASSPLPPRGEREKLFF
TRBD1 | NA | TRBJ1-3 | TRBV28 | TGTGCCAGCAGCACCGGGACAGGGGTCGGAAACACCATATATTTT | CASSTGTGVGNTIYF
NA | NA | TRBJ2-5 | TRBV19 | TGTGCCAGTAGTATAGTCGGGGGATCCGGTCGCGAGACCCAGTACTTC | CASSIVGGSGRETQYF
NA | NA | TRBJ1-1 | TRBV4-1 | TGCGCCAGCGGAAAACTACAGGGACCTGAAGCTTTCTTT | CASGKLQGPEAFF
TRBD1 | NA | TRBJ2-7 | TRBV3-1/TRBV3-2 | TGTGCCAGCAGCCAAGTAAAGACAGGGGGCTTCGAGCAGTACTTC | CASSQVKTGGFEQYF
NA | few | TRBJ1-1 | TRBV11-3 | TGTGCCAGCAGCCGCGAGGAAGGTGAAGCTTTCTTT | CASSREEGEAFF
NA | few | TRBJ1-4 | TRBV7-8 | TGTGCCAGCAGCTTAGAGGGGAATACTAATGAAAAACTGTTTTTT | CASSLEGNTNEKLFF
TRBD1 | NA | TRBJ2-1 | TRBV5-1 | TGCGCCAGCAGCTTGGGGGACAGGGGCAATGAGCAGTTCTTC | CASSLGDRGNEQFF
TRBD2 | once | TRBJ2-4 | TRBV3-1/TRBV3-2 | TGTGCCAGCAGCCAAGTAGGCGGGAGGGTGGACATTCAGTACTTC | CASSQVGGRVDIQYF
NA | few | TRBJ1-5 | TRBV10-3 | TGTGCCACCTCGTCCGACAGGAACAATCAGCCCCAGCATTTT | CATSSDRNNQPQHF
TRBD1 | NA | TRBJ1-2 | TRBV19 | TGTGCCAGTAGTGATTACAGGGGAAAGGGGGGCTACACCTTC | CASSDYRGKGGYTF
NA | NA | TRBJ2-5 | TRBV18 | TGTGCCAGCTCATCCCGGGGTAGGGGGACTAACCAAGAGACCCAGTACTTC | CASSSRGRGTNQETQYF
NA | NA | TRBJ1-2 | TRBV7-2 | TGTGCCAGCAGTAAGGGGTCGGGCTATGGCTACACCTTC | CASSKGSGYGYTF
NA | NA | TRBJ2-3 | TRBV5-8 | TGTGCCAGCAGCTTGGCCCTAGCGAACACAGATACGCAGTATTTT | CASSLALANTDTQYF
NA | NA | TRBJ1-5 | TRBV30 | TGTGCCTGGAGTCGGGCAGGGGCCAATCAGCCCCAGCATTTT | CAWSRAGANQPQHF
TRBD1 | NA | TRBJ1-4 | TRBV7-8 | TGTGCCAGCAGCCCCGACAGGGGGCGCGGGGAAAAACTGTTTTTT | CASSPDRGRGEKLFF
TRBD1 | NA | TRBJ2-2 | TRBV4-1 | TGCGCCAGCAGCCAACCCCCGGGACAGGTAGACACCGGGGAGCTGTTTTTT | CASSQPPGQVDTGELFF
NA | NA | TRBJ2-3 | TRBV28 | TGTGCCAGCAGTTTAAGGGGCGCGATTGGTACGCAGTATTTT | CASSLRGAIGTQYF
TRBD1 | NA | TRBJ2-3 | TRBV5-1 | TGCGCCAGCAGCGTCAGGGGGAGTAGCACAGATACGCAGTATTTT | CASSVRGSSTDTQYF
NA | NA | TRBJ1-2 | TRBV2 | TGTGCCAGCAGGGCAGATGGCTACACCTTC | CASRADGYTF
NA | NA | TRBJ2-7 | TRBV4-1 | TGCGCCAGCAGCCAAGAAATGGGCGCGGGGCTAATCCCCCGTGAGCAGTACTTC | CASSQEMGAGLIPREQYF
NA | NA | TRBJ2-2 | TRBV13 | TGTGCCAGCAGCTTCTCGGGGGCCGGGGAGCTGTTTTTT | CASSFSGAGELFF
TRBD1 | NA | TRBJ2-7 | TRBV5-1 | TGCGCCAGCAGCCGGACAGGGGCTCCCTACGAGCAGTACTTC | CASSRTGAPYEQYF
TRBD1 | NA | TRBJ1-4 | TRBV6-6 | TGTGCCAGCAGTGGACAGGGGGCGACTAATGAAAAACTGTTTTTT | CASSGQGATNEKLFF
TRBD2 | NA | TRBJ2-1 | TRBV5-1 | TGCGCCAGCAGCTTGGCCGGGGCTAGCGGGAGCGGTAGGGAGCAGTTCTTC | CASSLAGASGSGREQFF
TRBD2 | NA | TRBJ2-1 | TRBV11-3 | TGTGCCAGCAGCTCGAGGGTAGCGGGAGGTTACAATGAGCAGTTCTTC | CASSSRVAGGYNEQFF
NA | NA | TRBJ1-5 | TRBV5-1 | TGCGCCAGCAGCTCCCTTGGGGGGAATCAGCCCCAGCATTTT | CASSSLGGNQPQHF
TRBD1 | NA | TRBJ1-1 | TRBV6-5 | TGTGCCAGCAGCCGACAGGGTAGCACTGAAGCTTTCTTT | CASSRQGSTEAFF
NA | NA | TRBJ1-2 | TRBV7-9 | TGTGCCAGCAGCTCCCCGGGACCCCTGGGGGGGGGCTACACCTTC | CASSSPGPLGGGYTF
TRBD1 | once | TRBJ2-3 | TRBV7-2 | TGTGCCAGCAGCTTGGGTGGACAGGACACAGATACGCAGTATTTT | CASSLGGQDTDTQYF
TRBD1 | NA | TRBJ2-5 | TRBV29-1 | TGCAGCGTTTCGGACAGGGGCCTACAAGAGACCCAGTACTTC | CSVSDRGLQETQYF
NA | NA | TRBJ2-7 | TRBV15 | TGTGCCACCAGCGAGGCCGATGATGCCTACGAGCAGTACTTC | CATSEADDAYEQYF
NA | NA | TRBJ2-1 | TRBV6-2/TRBV6-3 | TGTGCCAGCAGTTCCTATATAGTCACCTACAATGAGCAGTTCTTC | CASSSYIVTYNEQFF
TRBD1 | NA | TRBJ2-1 | TRBV24-1 | TGTGCCACCAGCGCCGGGACAGGGTCCTACAATGAGCAGTTCTTC | CATSAGTGSYNEQFF
TRBD1 | NA | TRBJ2-7 | TRBV7-8 | TGTGCCAGCAGCCGAGGACAGGGACGGTTGTACGAGCAGTACTTC | CASSRGQGRLYEQYF
NA | NA | TRBJ2-2 | TRBV30 | TGTGCCTGGAGCCTCAGGGGCATATCGAGTACCGGGGAGCTGTTTTTT | CAWSLRGISSTGELFF
TRBD2 | NA | TRBJ2-3 | TRBV11-2 | TGTGCCAGCAGCTCACTAGCGGATACGCAGTATTTT | CASSSLADTQYF
NA | NA | TRBJ1-4 | TRBV15 | TGTGCCACCAGCAGAGAGGGGCGTGAAAAACTGTTTTTT | CATSREGREKLFF
TRBD2 | NA | TRBJ2-3 | TRBV28 | TGTGCCAGCAGTTTAAGGCTAGCGGGACCCTACACAGATACGCAGTATTTT | CASSLRLAGPYTDTQYF
NA | NA | TRBJ1-6 | TRBV2 | TGTGCCAGCAGTGTAAGGGGGTCACCCCTCCACTTT | CASSVRGSPLHF
NA | few | TRBJ2-2 | TRBV6-2/TRBV6-3 | TGTGCCAGCAGTCCCACTAGCTTTGCCGGGGAGCTGTTTTTT | CASSPTSFAGELFF
TRBD1 | NA | TRBJ2-2 | TRBV2 | TGTGCCAGCAGTGGCCGGACAGGGTCTACCGGGGAGCTGTTTTTT | CASSGRTGSTGELFF
TRBD1 | NA | TRBJ2-5 | TRBV5-1 | TGCGCCAGCAGCCTACCGACAGGGAAAGAGACCCAGTACTTC | CASSLPTGKETQYF
NA | few | TRBJ2-1 | TRBV12-5 | TGTGCTAGTGGGCCCGGGACACCAAACAATGAGCAGTTCTTC | CASGPGTPNNEQFF
NA | once | TRBJ2-1 | TRBV7-3 | TGTGCCAGCAGCACTCAGGACAGATCCTACAATGAGCAGTTCTTC | CASSTQDRSYNEQFF
TRBD1 | once | TRBJ1-1 | TRBV27 | TGTGCCAGCAGTCCCCTGGACAGGGGGCGCGGGAACACTGAAGCTTTCTTT | CASSPLDRGRGNTEAFF
NA | few | TRBJ2-1 | TRBV3-1/TRBV3-2 | TGTGCCAGCAGCCAGGGCAGGGCCCGAAATGAGCAGTTCTTC | CASSQGRARNEQFF
TRBD2 | NA | TRBJ2-3 | TRBV4-3 | TGCGCCAGCAGCCAAGAGACTAGCGACACAGATACGCAGTATTTT | CASSQETSDTDTQYF
NA | NA | TRBJ2-7 | TRBV11-2 | TGTGCCAGCAGCTCGACAGCCAACCGCTACGAGCAGTACTTC | CASSSTANRYEQYF
TRBD1 | NA | TRBJ1-2 | TRBV12-3/TRBV12-4 | TGTGCCAGCGCCCTTCGACAGGGTTATGGCTACACCTTC | CASALRQGYGYTF
NA | NA | TRBJ1-2 | TRBV5-8 | TGTGCCAGCAGCCCCCGGGGGGGAACGCGTGGCTACACCTTC | CASSPRGGTRGYTF
TRBD2 | NA | TRBJ2-1 | TRBV7-2 | TGTGCCAGCAGCCGGACTAGAGAGAGTTACAATGAGCAGTTCTTC | CASSRTRESYNEQFF